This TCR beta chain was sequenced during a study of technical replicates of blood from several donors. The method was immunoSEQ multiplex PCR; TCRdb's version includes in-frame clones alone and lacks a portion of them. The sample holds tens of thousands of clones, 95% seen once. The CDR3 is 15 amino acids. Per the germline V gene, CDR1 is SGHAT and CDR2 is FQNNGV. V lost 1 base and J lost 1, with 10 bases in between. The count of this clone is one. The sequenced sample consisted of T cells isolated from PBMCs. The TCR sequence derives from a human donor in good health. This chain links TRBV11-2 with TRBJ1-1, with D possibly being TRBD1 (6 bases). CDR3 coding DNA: TGTGCCAGCAGCTTAGCAGTACAGGGGAACACTGAAGCTTTCTTT. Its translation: CASSLAVQGNTEAFF.